This record looks at one T cell receptor (beta chain) sequence and its context. This record comes from a study of naive CD8 T cells in extremely preterm neonates. TCRdb's table, derived via immunoSEQ multiplex PCR, lists solely in-frame clones and lacks some. This table holds about 7,500 clones, roughly 98% found once. Without labor or membrane rupture, elective cesareans at roughly 37-41 weeks supplied term cord blood. CDR1 is KGHSH and CDR2 is LQKENI in the germline V gene. Unmatched junction bases numbered 7, after V lost 0 bases and J lost 5 bases. The CDR3 covers 16 residues. This TCR was sampled from a newborn in good health. The chain couples TRBV18 to TRBJ2-1; TRBD1 aligns across 7 bases. What was sequenced was naive CD8+ T cells from cord blood. CDR3 amino acids: CASSPPRDRLDNEQFF. CDR3 coding DNA: TGTGCCAGCTCACCACCGAGGGACAGACTCGACAATGAGCAGTTCTTC.